This TCR beta chain is drawn from a study of T cells in Graves' hyperthyroidism and ophthalmopathy. Study-level information: At the time of initial diagnosis and before any treatment, peripheral blood was collected. Findings of the study overall: Blood also carried most thyroid clonotypes expanded above 0.001.

PBMCs were derived from more than 8 ml fresh peripheral blood. In germline, CDR1 is LNHDA, CDR2 SQIVND (reference sequence). This CDR3 is built from 12 residues. Trimming pared 8 bases from V and 11 bases from J, leaving 18 bases between. TCR beta CDR3 region amplification was performed from RNA transcripts. Carried out on the TCR CDR3, a first-round RT-PCR used the HTBI primer set. TCRdb analysed the multiplex PCR reads with MiXCR anew, one entry per CDR3 protein. The sample includes a few hundred thousand distinct CDR3 sequences, roughly 16% of them seen just once. A word on this clonotype: As yet, its antigen is unknown.

The chain carries TRBV19 and TRBJ1-1; D uncertain. The specimen was blood. The sequence came from a woman aged 25 to 39 with Graves' ophthalmopathy. The CDR3 here is CASAPGGVAAFF. CDR3 DNA: TGTGCCAGTGCCCCCGGTGGGGTTGCGGCTTTCTTT.